This T cell receptor (beta chain) comes out of a study of shared clonotypes between healthy human individuals. Whole-study findings and limits: Only blood samples were collected, and tissue repertoires likely differ. Rarefaction analysis demonstrated incomplete sorted-subset sequencing notwithstanding large depth.

The donors were all Caucasian adults (living in Nashville, Tennessee). Germline V gene data show CDR1 as SNHLY and CDR2 as FYNNEI. The CDR3 totals 13 residues. Trimming stripped 4 bases from V and 12 bases from J, with 15 bases between. The sample holds a few counts of this clone. The antigen is undetermined. TCRdb's copy holds only in-frame clones and misses some; the assay was immunoSEQ multiplex PCR. Counted here are roughly 2,300,000 clones, approximately 90% occurring once; the ten biggest clones make up more than 0.35%. The rearrangement links TRBV2 to TRBJ1-4; tentatively, D is TRBD1 (5 bases). What was sequenced was naive CD4+ T cells from PBMCs. Specified subset: CD45RA+ positively selected. This clonotype was sampled from a man younger than 35 in good health. Some clones in this sample may be carry-over from other donors' samples. The CDR3 loop reads CASSVTIQGELFF. In nucleotides, the CDR3 is TGTGCCAGCAGTGTCACAATCCAGGGTGAACTGTTTTTT.